Listed here are 29 T cell receptor beta chains from one sample, sequenced in a study of long-term antiretroviral therapy in people with HIV. It was version v3.0 of the immunoSEQ assay that was run at survey level. Method: immunoSEQ multiplex PCR; TCRdb's copy keeps in-frame clones and lacks some. The sample includes about 16,000 clones, 80% to 90% of them seen just once. The source was unsorted PBMCs, collected 2.3 to 2.4 years before starting antiretroviral therapy. These receptor sequences come from a woman aged 25 to 39 with HIV.

The chain carries TRBV5-8 and TRBJ1-5, with D uncertain. The germline V and J ends were trimmed by 0 bases and 5 bases, with 6 bases remaining between them. The CDR3 extends over 13 amino acids. In germline, CDR1 is SGHTS, CDR2 YDEGEE. CDR3 sequence reads: CASSLVADQPQHF. For the CDR3, the DNA is TGTGCCAGCAGCTTGGTGGCGGATCAGCCCCAGCATTTT.

This chain links TRBV2 with TRBJ2-7, with TRBD1 matching 10 bases. This CDR3 contains 16 residues. V was pared by 0 bases and J by 4 bases, with 6 bases of the junction left unmatched. Per germline, CDR1 SNHLY and CDR2 FYNNEI. The CDR3 nucleotides read TGTGCCAGCAGTGAAGCGCTCGGACAGGGGGAATACGAGCAGTACTTC. This codes for CASSEALGQGEYEQYF.

This chain connects TRBV7-9 to TRBJ2-6; no reliable D call. The V gene's germline CDR1 is SEHNR and CDR2 FQNEAQ (reference sequence). The CDR3 is 13 residues long. The CDR3, as DNA: TGTGGGCAGGCAAGCTCTGGGGCCAACGTCCTGACTTTC. It is translated as CGQASSGANVLTF.

This clone was found once. The rearrangement uses TRBV30 and TRBJ1-3; no clear D gene. This CDR3 is 11 amino acids long. CDR1 and CDR2 (germline): GTSNPN, SVGIG (reference sequence). The V end was cut by 4 bases, the J end by 16 bases, with 17 bases between. The CDR3 reads CAWTGGPSTYF. CDR3 bases: TGTGCCTGGACCGGCGGGCCGTCCACCTATTTT. Filled out from reference TRBV30 and TRBJ1-3, the complete variable domain reads SQTIHQWPATLVQPVGSPLSLECTVEGTSNPNLYWYRQAAGRGLQLLFYSVGIGQISSEVPQNLSASRPQDRQFILSSKKLLLSDSGFYLCAWTGGPSTYFGEGSWLTVV.

The chain joins TRBV7-8 to TRBJ1-1; 10 bases map to TRBD1. The germline CDR1 and CDR2 sequences are SGHVS and FQNEAQ. V shed 1 base and J 4 bases; nucleotides not matched to a gene: 6. This CDR3 is 16 amino acids long. This CDR3 reads CASSLGQGARGTEAFF. The CDR3 nucleotides read TGTGCCAGCAGCTTAGGACAGGGGGCGCGTGGCACTGAAGCTTTCTTT. The whole variable domain, remainder taken from reference TRBV7-8 and TRBJ1-1, is GAGVSQSPRYKVAKRGQDVALRCDPISGHVSLFWYQQALGQGPEFLTYFQNEAQLDKSGLPSDRFFAERPEGSVSTLKIQRTQQEDSAVYLCASSLGQGARGTEAFFGQGTRLTVV.

The gene calls are TRBV7-2 and TRBJ2-7; 10 bases align to TRBD2. The CDR3 sequence is 14 residues long. Germline assignment: CDR1 SGHTA and CDR2 FQGNSA. Trimming cost V 1 base and J 3 bases; bases outside gene matches: 0. The CDR3: CASSLGLAGYEQYF. The CDR3 DNA reads TGTGCCAGCAGCTTAGGACTAGCGGGCTACGAGCAGTACTTC.

The chain couples TRBV30 to TRBJ2-2, with TRBD1 matching over 11 bases. The V gene's germline CDR1 is GTSNPN and CDR2 SVGIG (reference sequence). J was trimmed by 14 bases and V by 2 bases; bases with no gene match: 7. The CDR3 runs 13 residues. The CDR3 sequence is CAWSTRTGGFLFF. The CDR3 DNA reads as TGTGCCTGGAGTACCCGGACAGGGGGCTTTCTGTTTTTT. The full variable domain, completed using reference TRBV30 and TRBJ2-2, is SQTIHQWPATLVQPVGSPLSLECTVEGTSNPNLYWYRQAAGRGLQLLFYSVGIGQISSEVPQNLSASRPQDRQFILSSKKLLLSDSGFYLCAWSTRTGGFLFFGEGSRLTVL.

This chain joins TRBV7-9 and TRBJ1-4, with 7 bases identical to TRBD1. The germline gives CDR1 SEHNR, CDR2 FQNEAQ (reference sequence). The CDR3 loop spans 15 amino acids. V trimming: 5 bases; J trimming: 3 bases; junction bases outside the gene matches: 6. The CDR3 DNA sequence: TGTGCCAGCAGCCGGCTGACAGGGCCTAATGAAAAACTGTTTTTT. It codes for CASSRLTGPNEKLFF.

V gene TRBV28 combines with J gene TRBJ1-5, with TRBD1 matching over 7 bases. This CDR3 has 17 amino acids. The germline V gene encodes CDR1 MDHEN and CDR2 SYDVKM. The V gene end was trimmed by 7 bases and the J gene end by 1 base; junction bases not matched to a gene: 13. DNA for the CDR3: TGTGCCAGCACCTTGGGGCCAGGGGGTTGGAGCAATCAGCCCCAGCATTTT. This encodes CASTLGPGGWSNQPQHF.

The chain uses TRBV6-5 and TRBJ2-7; 7 nucleotides line up with TRBD1. Germline loops: CDR1 MNHEY, CDR2 SVGAGI. V dropped 6 bases and J dropped 6; count of bases not matched to a gene: 11. The CDR3 has 14 amino acids. CDR3: CASSLVQGFVEQYF. The CDR3 DNA follows: TGTGCCAGCAGCCTAGTACAGGGGTTCGTCGAGCAGTACTTC.

This clone was seen just once. The V gene is TRBV7-2, the J gene TRBJ2-1; tentatively, D is TRBD1 or TRBD2 (5 bases each). The CDR3 is 15 amino acids. Germline assignment: CDR1 SGHTA and CDR2 FQGNSA. The ends were cut back, 0 bases at V and 8 bases at J, with 14 bases in the middle. For the CDR3, the DNA is TGTGCCAGCAGCTTAGCCGAGGGGCTAGGGGATGAGCAGTTCTTC. This codes for CASSLAEGLGDEQFF. Complete variable domain (other parts from reference TRBV7-2 and TRBJ2-1): GAGVSQSPSNKVTEKGKDVELRCDPISGHTALYWYRQSLGQGLEFLIYFQGNSAPDKSGLPSDRFSAERTGGSVSTLTIQRTQQEDSAVYLCASSLAEGLGDEQFFGPGTRLTVL.

The gene calls are TRBV25-1 and TRBJ1-2; no clear D. The CDR3 has 15 residues. V lost 4 bases and J lost 2, with 14 bases in between. Germline V gene data show CDR1 as MGHDK and CDR2 as SYGVNS. CDR3 sequence (DNA): TGTGCCAGCAGTGCGGCTGGCGCATCCAACTATGGCTACACCTTC. Its protein product is CASSAAGASNYGYTF.

This chain uses TRBV14 with TRBJ1-2, with 7 bases fitting TRBD1. The germline V gene encodes CDR1 SGHDN and CDR2 FVKESK. The CDR3 runs 19 residues. With V trimmed by 4 bases and J by 4 bases, 21 bases remained unmatched. In nucleotides, the CDR3 is TGTGCCAGCAGCCTAGGATCCTACAGGGGCCGACTCAGACTCTATGGCTACACCTTC. It encodes CASSLGSYRGRLRLYGYTF.

The genes are TRBV7-9 and TRBJ2-7; D is possibly TRBD1 (6 bases). Trimming stripped 1 base from V and 3 bases from J, with 7 bases between. Germline assignment: CDR1 SEHNR and CDR2 FQNEAQ (reference sequence). The CDR3 runs 13 residues. CDR3: CASSLVDSYEQYF. CDR3 sequence (DNA): TGTGCCAGCAGCTTAGTGGACAGCTACGAGCAGTACTTC.

The gene calls are TRBV6-5 and TRBJ2-7; 10 positions match TRBD2. The CDR3 totals 13 residues. The ends lost 4 bases at V and 7 bases at J; junction bases unmatched: 4. Germline lookup yields CDR1 MNHEY and CDR2 SVGAGI. CDR3 sequence (DNA): TGTGCCAGCAGTTGGGGACTAGCGCGGGAGCAGTACTTC. Residues: CASSWGLAREQYF.

CDR3 bases: TGTGCCTGGAGAAAACAGGGGGCAAGGGTTCGTAATGAGCAGTTCTTC. Amino acids: CAWRKQGARVRNEQFF. V is TRBV30 and J is TRBJ2-1; 9 bases line up with TRBD1. V shed 3 bases, J shed 7 bases, and the junction held 13 bases outside the gene matches. Germline values: CDR1 GTSNPN, CDR2 SVGIG (reference sequence). CDR3 size: 16 residues. The complete variable domain, with remaining parts taken from reference TRBV30 and TRBJ2-1, reads SQTIHQWPATLVQPVGSPLSLECTVEGTSNPNLYWYRQAAGRGLQLLFYSVGIGQISSEVPQNLSASRPQDRQFILSSKKLLLSDSGFYLCAWRKQGARVRNEQFFGPGTRLTVL.

This clone was observed once. V and J are TRBV9 and TRBJ2-1; 12 bases fit TRBD2. Germline CDR1 SGDLS, CDR2 YYNGEE. The V and J ends lost 2 bases and 6 bases, in that order; junction bases with no gene match: 6. The CDR3 sequence is 16 residues long. The CDR3 sequence is CASSVSSGGVLNEQFF. The CDR3 region has the DNA TGTGCCAGCAGCGTTTCTAGCGGGGGGGTCCTCAATGAGCAGTTCTTC.

The gene calls are TRBV19 and TRBJ2-1; 9 bases are a match to TRBD2. From germline, CDR1 is LNHDA and CDR2 SQIVND (reference sequence). V dropped 1 base and J dropped 9; count of bases not matched to a gene: 7. There are 15 residues in the CDR3. The CDR3 here is CASSIAASGESEQFF. The CDR3 nucleotides read TGTGCCAGTAGTATAGCCGCTAGCGGGGAAAGTGAGCAGTTCTTC.

The chain uses TRBV30 and TRBJ1-1; no reliable D call. The V gene lost 6 bases and the J gene lost 11 bases, with 22 bases spanning the gap. Germline V gene sequence: CDR1 GTSNPN, CDR2 SVGIG (reference sequence). The CDR3 is 13 residues long. CDR3 nucleotide sequence: TGTGCCTGCGGGCTGGATGAGGCCCGGAGGGCTTTCTTT. Residues: CACGLDEARRAFF.

The V gene is TRBV30, the J gene TRBJ1-5, with D perhaps matching TRBD1 (6 bases). CDR3 length: 14 amino acids. The germline V gene encodes CDR1 GTSNPN and CDR2 SVGIG (reference sequence). With 2 bases removed from V and 6 bases from J, the gap between germline ends came to 14 bases. CDR3: CAWSLGGGAQPQHF. The DNA of the CDR3 is TGTGCCTGGAGTTTAGGGGGGGGAGCTCAGCCCCAGCATTTT.

The J gene is TRBJ1-2, the V gene TRBV19, with TRBD1 as a possible D gene (5 bases). CDR3 length: 14 residues. Germline values: CDR1 LNHDA, CDR2 SQIVND (reference sequence). V lost 3 bases, J lost 2 bases, and 10 bases lay in between. CDR3 in DNA: TGTGCCAGTAGTATTATGGGGGGAAACTATGGCTACACCTTC. This translates into CASSIMGGNYGYTF.

The chain joins TRBV27 to TRBJ1-4; tentative D call: TRBD1 (6 bases). Deletions cut 5 bases from V and 7 bases from J, with 20 bases between. The CDR3 consists of 16 residues. Looked up from germline, CDR1 is MNHEY and CDR2 is SMNVEV (reference sequence). The DNA of the CDR3 is TGTGCCAGCAGTATCCAGAGGGCCCAGGGGAGTGAAAAACTGTTTTTT. Encoded protein: CASSIQRAQGSEKLFF.

The genes are TRBV14 and TRBJ2-4, with 9 bases aligning to TRBD1. V shed 6 bases, J shed 3 bases, and the junction held 15 bases outside the gene matches. Germline V gene lookup returns CDR1 SGHDN and CDR2 FVKESK. This CDR3 spans 18 amino acids. CDR3 loop: CASSRIGGQGSNKNIQYF. DNA of the CDR3: TGTGCCAGCAGTCGGATAGGCGGACAGGGGTCCAACAAAAACATTCAGTACTTC.

In this sample, this clone turned up once. J is TRBJ1-1 and V is TRBV27; no clear D gene. The CDR3 runs 13 residues. V was cut by 3 bases and J by 1 base, with 6 bases left in between. The germline CDR1 and CDR2 sequences are MNHEY and SMNVEV (reference sequence). The CDR3 DNA sequence: TGTGCCAGCAGTTTTTGGGGGAACACTGAAGCTTTCTTT. Translating it yields CASSFWGNTEAFF.

DNA for the CDR3: TGTGCCAGTAGTCGGGACATCAGGGGTGGCTCACCCCTCCACTTT. This translates into CASSRDIRGGSPLHF. This chain links TRBV19 with TRBJ1-6; a weak D match, TRBD1 (6 bases). Trimming took off 5 bases at V and 10 bases at J, with 18 bases between the two ends. This CDR3 contains 15 residues. Germline V gives CDR1 LNHDA, CDR2 SQIVND (reference sequence).

This clone was found once. The rearrangement uses TRBV5-5 and TRBJ2-7; the D gene could be TRBD1 or TRBD2 (5 bases each). This CDR3 is 17 amino acids long. CDR1 is SGHKS and CDR2 is YYEKEE in the germline V gene (reference sequence). Trimming stripped 4 bases from V and 2 bases from J, with 22 bases between. CDR3 in amino acids: CASSPARTPGTAYEQYF. The CDR3 DNA is TGTGCCAGCAGCCCGGCGCGAACCCCCGGGACGGCCTACGAGCAGTACTTC. Combining the CDR3 with reference TRBV5-5 and TRBJ2-7 gives the whole variable domain DAGVTQSPTHLIKTRGQQVTLRCSPISGHKSVSWYQQVLGQGPQFIFQYYEKEERGRGNFPDRFSARQFPNYSSELNVNALLLGDSALYLCASSPARTPGTAYEQYFGPGTRLTVT.

The rearrangement joins TRBV25-1 to TRBJ1-3; D gene unclear. V was cut by 5 bases and J by 0 bases, with 14 bases left in between. Germline V gives CDR1 MGHDK, CDR2 SYGVNS. The CDR3 extends over 16 amino acids. CDR3 sequence reads: CASSKAGPSSGNTIYF. CDR3 coding DNA: TGTGCCAGCAGTAAAGCGGGTCCGAGCTCTGGAAACACCATATATTTT.

There are a few counts of this clone. The chain is built from TRBV10-3 and TRBJ1-5; 7 bases are shared with TRBD1. The CDR3 is 14 residues long. Germline-derived CDR1 and CDR2 are ENHRY and SYGVKD. The trim removed 3 bases at V and 3 bases at J, leaving 2 bases unmatched. As DNA, the CDR3 is TGTGCCATCAGTGAAGGGGGCTACAATCAGCCCCAGCATTTT. It yields the protein CAISEGGYNQPQHF.

The CDR3 sequence is CASTGTGKAGELFF. CDR3 in DNA: TGTGCCTCCACCGGGACAGGGAAGGCCGGGGAGCTGTTTTTT. V gene TRBV30 combines with J gene TRBJ2-2; 9 bases line up with TRBD1. Germline trimming cut 7 bases from V and 6 bases from J; bases unmatched to any gene: 9. The CDR3 extends over 14 amino acids. CDR1 is GTSNPN, CDR2 SVGIG, per germline (reference sequence).